A selection of T cell receptor beta chains follows, all from one sample in a study of blood T cell repertoires in COVID-19. Libraries were prepared by immunoSEQ multiplex PCR; TCRdb keeps only in-frame clonotypes and omits some of them. Here the sample spans about 260,000 clones, around 86% being singletons. The sequenced sample was peripheral blood. These receptors all come from a man aged 35 to 55 who had recovered from COVID-19. CDR3s include the opening cysteine and the closing phenylalanine or tryptophan. The D gene is left open where the match is weak. Not all rows give a size; the values are once, few, many and, for expanded clones, a class.

TRBV6-2/TRBV6-3,NA,TRBJ1-6,TRBD1,TGTGCCAGCAGTATAGACAGGGGGACTTCACCCCTCCACTTT,CASSIDRGTSPLHF
TRBV7-9,NA,TRBJ2-1,TRBD1,TGTGCCAGCAGCTCGGGACAGAATTACAATGAGCAGTTCTTC,CASSSGQNYNEQFF
TRBV11-1,NA,TRBJ2-1,TRBD2,TGTGCCAGCAGGAAGCGGACTAGCGTGAATGAGCAGTTCTTC,CASRKRTSVNEQFF
TRBV18,NA,TRBJ1-2,NA,TGTGCCAGCTCACCGCTGGACACTACTAACTATGGCTACACCTTC,CASSPLDTTNYGYTF
TRBV29-1,NA,TRBJ2-1,NA,TGCAGCGTTGTTAGAGGTGGCAATGAGCAGTTCTTC,CSVVRGGNEQFF
TRBV27,NA,TRBJ2-7,TRBD1,TGTGCCAGCAGTTTAAGCAGGGGGCTCGACGAGCAGTACTTC,CASSLSRGLDEQYF
TRBV27,NA,TRBJ1-4,NA,TGTGCCAGCAGCCCTGACTCGGCGGGTGAAAAACTGTTTTTT,CASSPDSAGEKLFF
TRBV7-9,NA,TRBJ2-1,TRBD2,TGTGCCAGCAGCTTAGGCCCCGGGACTAGCGGGAGCTATGAGCAGTTCTTC,CASSLGPGTSGSYEQFF
TRBV5-1,NA,TRBJ2-5,NA,TGCGCCAGCAGCGCGGGAACAGTACGGAAAGAGACCCAGTACTTC,CASSAGTVRKETQYF
TRBV12-3/TRBV12-4,NA,TRBJ2-1,NA,TGTGCCAGCAGACTCCTAGGTTTTGAGCAGTTCTTC,CASRLLGFEQFF
TRBV2,NA,TRBJ1-1,TRBD1,TGTGCCACCCGACCCGGGACAGGGGGCTTCAGGAACACTGAAGCTTTCTTT,CATRPGTGGFRNTEAFF
TRBV9,NA,TRBJ1-5,TRBD1,TGTGCCAGCAGTTCCCAGGGGGCCGGACAGCCCCAGCATTTT,CASSSQGAGQPQHF
TRBV9,NA,TRBJ2-5,TRBD2,TGTGCCAGCAGCGTAGCTTATAGTAGCGGGAGGAATCTAGAGACCCAGTACTTC,CASSVAYSSGRNLETQYF
TRBV9,NA,TRBJ2-7,TRBD2,TGTGCCAGCAGCGTAGGACTAGCGGCCTCCTACGAGCAGTACTTC,CASSVGLAASYEQYF
TRBV14,NA,TRBJ1-1,NA,TGTGCCAGCAGCCAGCTAAGGGGTAACAGGGAAAAAGCTTTCTTT,CASSQLRGNREKAFF
TRBV13,NA,TRBJ2-1,TRBD2,TGTGCCAGCAGGTCCGAAGGGGCGGGGAGGGCCGCCAATGAGCAGTTCTTC,CASRSEGAGRAANEQFF
TRBV9,few,TRBJ2-3,TRBD2,TGTGCCAGCAGCTCTACCCACGGGAGGGCCTTAGATACGCAGTATTTT,CASSSTHGRALDTQYF
TRBV15,NA,TRBJ2-4,TRBD2,TGTGCCACCAGCTGGCGGGAGGCCTACATTCAGTACTTC,CATSWREAYIQYF
TRBV9,NA,TRBJ2-7,NA,TGTGCCAGCAGCGTAGGGTGGAGCCGCCGATCGGAGGAGCAGTACTTC,CASSVGWSRRSEEQYF
TRBV9,NA,TRBJ1-1,TRBD1,TGTGCCAGCAGCGTAGGACAGGGGTACACTGAAGCTTTCTTT,CASSVGQGYTEAFF
TRBV6-5,NA,TRBJ1-1,TRBD1,TGTGCCAGCAGCTACGGGACAGTGCGGACTGAAGCTTTCTTT,CASSYGTVRTEAFF